Following are 8 T cell receptor beta chains from one sample sequenced in a study of shared clonotypes between healthy human individuals. Libraries were prepared by immunoSEQ multiplex PCR; TCRdb keeps only in-frame clonotypes and omits some of them. The sample has about 2.1 million clones, 93% seen once. Positive CCR7 selection of CD45RO-negative cells yielded the naive CD8 cells, and terminally differentiated effector memory CD45RA+ cells were excluded. What was sequenced was naive CD8+ T cells from PBMCs. The receptors stem from a young man in good health. Some clones in this sample may be carry-over from other donors' samples.

The chain employs TRBV5-6 and TRBJ2-1; 7 positions match TRBD1. This CDR3 has 14 residues. V lost 0 bases, J lost 5 bases, and 2 bases stayed unmatched. Germline CDR1 reads SGHDT; CDR2 reads YYEEEE. The CDR3 sequence: CASSLVQGDNEQFF. In DNA form, the CDR3 reads TGTGCCAGCAGCTTGGTTCAGGGGGACAATGAGCAGTTCTTC.

In this sample, this clone turned up a few times. The chain uses TRBV19 and TRBJ1-1, with 10 positions matching TRBD1. CDR1 and CDR2 from the germline V gene are LNHDA and SQIVND (reference sequence). CDR3 size: 15 residues. With V trimmed by 2 bases and J by 4 bases, 4 bases remained unmatched. CDR3 region: CASSIRQGAGTEAFF. In DNA form, the CDR3 reads TGTGCCAGTAGTATAAGACAGGGGGCGGGCACTGAAGCTTTCTTT.

This rearrangement joins TRBV19 to TRBJ1-5; D remains ambiguous. The ends were cut back, 2 bases at V and 6 bases at J, with 8 bases in the middle. CDR1 is LNHDA, CDR2 SQIVND, per germline (reference sequence). This CDR3 region has 13 residues. CDR3 residues: CASSIKAGQPQHF. CDR3 nucleotides: TGTGCCAGTAGTATAAAGGCCGGTCAGCCCCAGCATTTT.

Details on this clone: One end of the junction does not line up with germline, which may come from a read error. This chain connects TRBV5-4 to TRBJ1-1, with TRBD1 identical over 10 bases. The germline gives CDR1 SGHNT, CDR2 YYREEE (reference sequence). This CDR3 is built from 11 residues. The CDR3 sequence is CASSPGTGAVF. The CDR3, as DNA: TGTGCCAGCAGCCCGGGGACAGGGGCGGTATTT.

This clone was recorded once. The rearrangement uses TRBV6-5 and TRBJ2-7; no firm D call. Germline values: CDR1 MNHEY, CDR2 SVGAGI. The CDR3 is 14 residues long. V was cut by 3 bases and J by 4 bases, with 13 bases left in between. Here the CDR3 reads CASSYPSFPYEQYF. As DNA, the CDR3 is TGTGCCAGCAGTTATCCCTCCTTCCCTTACGAGCAGTACTTC.

In its sample, this clone was seen once. The rearrangement joins TRBV28 to TRBJ1-1, with unresolved D. CDR1 and CDR2 (germline): MDHEN, SYDVKM. V gave up 2 bases and J gave up 4 bases, with 11 bases separating them. The CDR3 is 14 amino acids. CDR3 sequence (DNA): TGTGCCAGCAGTTTACTGGTTCGGAGCACTGAAGCTTTCTTT. Translating gives CASSLLVRSTEAFF.

The chain uses TRBV29-1 and TRBJ2-7, with D unclear. There are 12 residues in the CDR3. The germline gives CDR1 SQVTM, CDR2 ANQGSEA. Trimming pared 7 bases from V and 4 bases from J, leaving 14 bases between. The CDR3 DNA reads TGCAGCGGCAGGTTTGGGAAGTACGAGCAGTACTTC. This sequence encodes CSGRFGKYEQYF.

To note about this clone: At one of its ends the junction is not consistent with the germline gene, which may arise from a read error. The chain employs TRBV6-5 and TRBJ1-1, with TRBD1 identical over 9 bases. The CDR3 is 13 residues long. Looked up from germline, CDR1 is MNHEY and CDR2 is SVGAGI. DNA for the CDR3: TGTGCCAGCAGTTACCGGACAGGGGCCGAGAGGGTCTTT. Translated: CASSYRTGAERVF.